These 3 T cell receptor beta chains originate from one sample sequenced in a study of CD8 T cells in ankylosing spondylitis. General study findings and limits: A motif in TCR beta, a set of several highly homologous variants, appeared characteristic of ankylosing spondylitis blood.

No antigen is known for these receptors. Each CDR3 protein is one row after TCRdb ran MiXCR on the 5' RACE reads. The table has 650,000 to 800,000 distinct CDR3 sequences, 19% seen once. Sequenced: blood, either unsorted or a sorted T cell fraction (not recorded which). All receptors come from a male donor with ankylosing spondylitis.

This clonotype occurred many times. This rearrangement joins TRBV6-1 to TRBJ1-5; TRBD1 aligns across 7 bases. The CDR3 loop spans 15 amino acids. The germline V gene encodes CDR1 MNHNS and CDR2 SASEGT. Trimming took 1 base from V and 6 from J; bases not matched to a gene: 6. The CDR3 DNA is TGTGCCAGCAGTGAAGGAAGCAGGGGGACTCAGCCCCAGCATTTT. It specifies CASSEGSRGTQPQHF.

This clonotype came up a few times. CDR3 sequence reads: CASRPTGASGYTF. The CDR3 DNA is TGTGCCAGCAGACCTACAGGCGCCTCGGGCTACACCTTC. The V call is TRBV7-2, the J call TRBJ1-2, with a weak D call TRBD1 (5 bases). CDR3 length: 13 amino acids. V was cut by 6 bases and J by 8 bases, with 16 bases left in between. Looked up from germline, CDR1 is SGHTA and CDR2 is FQGNSA.

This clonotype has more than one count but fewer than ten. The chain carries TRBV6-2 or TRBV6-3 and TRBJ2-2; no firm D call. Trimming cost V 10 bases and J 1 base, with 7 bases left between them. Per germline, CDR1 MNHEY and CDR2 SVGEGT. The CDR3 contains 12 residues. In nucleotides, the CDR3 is TGTGCCACAAAGGGGAACACCGGGGAGCTGTTTTTT. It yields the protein CATKGNTGELFF.